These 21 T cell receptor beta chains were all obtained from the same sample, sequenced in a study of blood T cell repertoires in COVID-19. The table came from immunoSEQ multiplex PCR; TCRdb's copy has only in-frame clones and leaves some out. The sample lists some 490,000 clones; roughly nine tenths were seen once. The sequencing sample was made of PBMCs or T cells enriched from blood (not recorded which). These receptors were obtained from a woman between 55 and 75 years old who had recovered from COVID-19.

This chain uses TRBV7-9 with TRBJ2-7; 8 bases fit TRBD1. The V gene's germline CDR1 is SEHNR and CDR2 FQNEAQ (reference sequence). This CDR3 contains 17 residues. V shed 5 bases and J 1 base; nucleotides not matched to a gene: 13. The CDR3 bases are TGTGCCAGCAGCCCCACGGACAGGGTTGAGTTGTCCTACGAGCAGTACGTC. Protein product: CASSPTDRVELSYEQYV.

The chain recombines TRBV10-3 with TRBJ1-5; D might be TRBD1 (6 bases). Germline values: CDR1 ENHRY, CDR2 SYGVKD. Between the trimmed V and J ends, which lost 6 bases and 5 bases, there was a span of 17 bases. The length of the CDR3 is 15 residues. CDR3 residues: CAISEARGSHQPQHF. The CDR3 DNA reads TGTGCCATCAGCGAGGCCAGGGGATCTCATCAGCCCCAGCATTTT.

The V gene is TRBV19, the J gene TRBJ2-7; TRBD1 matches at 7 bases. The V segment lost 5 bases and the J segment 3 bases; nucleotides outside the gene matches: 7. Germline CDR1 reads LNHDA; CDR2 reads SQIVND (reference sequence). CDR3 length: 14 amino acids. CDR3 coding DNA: TGTGCCAGTAGTCACGGACAGGTGAGCTACGAGCAGTACTTC. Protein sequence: CASSHGQVSYEQYF.

In DNA form, the CDR3 reads TGTGCCAGCAGCTCGGGACTAGCGGGGCACCCGGCCCAGTACTTC. Translating it yields CASSSGLAGHPAQYF. The rearrangement uses TRBV5-5 and TRBJ2-5, with 13 bases fitting TRBD2. Germline trimming cut 3 bases from V and 9 bases from J; bases unmatched to any gene: 8. The germline V gene has CDR1 SGHKS and CDR2 YYEKEE (reference sequence). The CDR3 has 15 amino acids.

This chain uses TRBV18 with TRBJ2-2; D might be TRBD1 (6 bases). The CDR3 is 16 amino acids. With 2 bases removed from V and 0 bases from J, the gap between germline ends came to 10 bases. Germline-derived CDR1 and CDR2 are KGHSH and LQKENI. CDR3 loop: CASSPFGTTNTGELFF. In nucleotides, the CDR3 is TGTGCCAGCTCACCATTCGGGACAACGAACACCGGGGAGCTGTTTTTT. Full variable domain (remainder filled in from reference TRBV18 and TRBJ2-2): NAGVMQNPRHLVRRRGQEARLRCSPMKGHSHVYWYRQLPEEGLKFMVYLQKENIIDESGMPKERFSAEFPKEGPSILRIQQVVRGDSAAYFCASSPFGTTNTGELFFGEGSRLTVL.

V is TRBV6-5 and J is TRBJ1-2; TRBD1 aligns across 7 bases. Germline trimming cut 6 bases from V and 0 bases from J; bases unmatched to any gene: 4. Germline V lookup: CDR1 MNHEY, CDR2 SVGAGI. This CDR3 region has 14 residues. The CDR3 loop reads CASSKTGSNYGYTF. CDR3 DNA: TGTGCCAGCAGCAAGACAGGGTCTAACTATGGCTACACCTTC.

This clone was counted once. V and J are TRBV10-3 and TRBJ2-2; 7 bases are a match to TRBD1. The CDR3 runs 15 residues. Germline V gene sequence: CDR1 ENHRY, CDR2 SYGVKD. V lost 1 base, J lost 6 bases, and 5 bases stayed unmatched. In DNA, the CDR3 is TGTGCCATCAGTGAGTTGACAGGGATGGCCGGGGAGCTGTTTTTT. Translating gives CAISELTGMAGELFF.

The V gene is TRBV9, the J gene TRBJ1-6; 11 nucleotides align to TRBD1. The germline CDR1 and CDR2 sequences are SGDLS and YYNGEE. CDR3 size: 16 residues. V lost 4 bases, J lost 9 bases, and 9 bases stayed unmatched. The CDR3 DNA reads TGTGCCAGCAGCTCGACCCCGGGACAGGGGGGTTCACCCCTCCACTTT. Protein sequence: CASSSTPGQGGSPLHF.

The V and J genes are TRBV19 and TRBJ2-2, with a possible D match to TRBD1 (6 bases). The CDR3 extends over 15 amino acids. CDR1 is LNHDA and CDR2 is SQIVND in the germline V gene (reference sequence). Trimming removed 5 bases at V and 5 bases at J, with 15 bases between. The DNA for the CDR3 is TGTGCCAGTAGTCCCGAGGGGGTTGAGACCGGGGAGCTGTTTTTT. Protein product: CASSPEGVETGELFF.

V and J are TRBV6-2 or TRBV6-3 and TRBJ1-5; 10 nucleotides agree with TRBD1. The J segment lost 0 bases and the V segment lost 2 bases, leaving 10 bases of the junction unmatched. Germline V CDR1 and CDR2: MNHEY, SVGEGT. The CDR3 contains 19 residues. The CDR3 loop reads CASSYLIGTGVNSNQPQHF. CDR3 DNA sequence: TGTGCCAGCAGTTACCTGATCGGGACAGGGGTAAATAGCAATCAGCCCCAGCATTTT.

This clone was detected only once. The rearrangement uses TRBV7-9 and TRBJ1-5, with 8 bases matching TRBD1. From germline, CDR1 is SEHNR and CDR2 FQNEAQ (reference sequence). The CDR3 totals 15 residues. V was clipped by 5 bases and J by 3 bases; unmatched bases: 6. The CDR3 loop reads CASSPGQVDNQPQHF. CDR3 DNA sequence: TGTGCCAGCAGCCCGGGACAGGTTGACAATCAGCCCCAGCATTTT. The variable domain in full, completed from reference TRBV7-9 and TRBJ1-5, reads DTGVSQNPRHKITKRGQNVTFRCDPISEHNRLYWYRQTLGQGPEFLTYFQNEAQLEKSRLLSDRFSAERPKGSFSTLEIQRTEQGDSAMYLCASSPGQVDNQPQHFGDGTRLSIL.

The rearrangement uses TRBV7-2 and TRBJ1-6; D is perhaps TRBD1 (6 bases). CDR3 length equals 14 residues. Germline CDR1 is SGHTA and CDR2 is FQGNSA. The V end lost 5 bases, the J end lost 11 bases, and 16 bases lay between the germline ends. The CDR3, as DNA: TGTGCCAGCAGCCAACAACCGACAGGCACACCCCTCCACTTT. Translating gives CASSQQPTGTPLHF.

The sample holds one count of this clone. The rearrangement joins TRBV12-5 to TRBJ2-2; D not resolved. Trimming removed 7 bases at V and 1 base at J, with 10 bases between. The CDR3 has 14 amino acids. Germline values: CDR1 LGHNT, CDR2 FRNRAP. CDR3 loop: CASVLELNTGELFF. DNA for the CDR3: TGTGCTAGTGTTCTTGAGCTGAACACCGGGGAGCTGTTTTTT.

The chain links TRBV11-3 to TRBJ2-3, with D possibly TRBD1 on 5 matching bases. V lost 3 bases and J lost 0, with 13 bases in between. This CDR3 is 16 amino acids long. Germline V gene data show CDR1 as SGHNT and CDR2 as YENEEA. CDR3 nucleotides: TGTGCCAGCAGCTTGGGGCTTATACCCAGCACAGATACGCAGTATTTT. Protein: CASSLGLIPSTDTQYF.

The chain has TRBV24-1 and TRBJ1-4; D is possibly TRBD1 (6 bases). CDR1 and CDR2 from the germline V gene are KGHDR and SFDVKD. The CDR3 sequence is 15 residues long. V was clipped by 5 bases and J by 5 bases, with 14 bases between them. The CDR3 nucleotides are TGTGCCACCAGTGCTGGGGGGGGACAAAATGAAAAACTGTTTTTT. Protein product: CATSAGGGQNEKLFF.

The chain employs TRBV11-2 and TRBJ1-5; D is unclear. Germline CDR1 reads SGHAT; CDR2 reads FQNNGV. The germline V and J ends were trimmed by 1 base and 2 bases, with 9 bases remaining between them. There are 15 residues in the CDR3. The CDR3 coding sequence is TGTGCCAGCAGCTTAGGATTCGGTGGCAATCAGCCCCAGCATTTT. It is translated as CASSLGFGGNQPQHF.

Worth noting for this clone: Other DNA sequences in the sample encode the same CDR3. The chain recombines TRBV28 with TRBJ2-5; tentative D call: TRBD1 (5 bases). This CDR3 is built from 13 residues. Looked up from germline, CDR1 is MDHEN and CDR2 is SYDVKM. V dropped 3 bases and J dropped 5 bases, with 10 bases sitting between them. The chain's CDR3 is CASSFRDRETQYF. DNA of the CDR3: TGTGCCAGCAGTTTCAGGGATAGGGAGACCCAGTACTTC.

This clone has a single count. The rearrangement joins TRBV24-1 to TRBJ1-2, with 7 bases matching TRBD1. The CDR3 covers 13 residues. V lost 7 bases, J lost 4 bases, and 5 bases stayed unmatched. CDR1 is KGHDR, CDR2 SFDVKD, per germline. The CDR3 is CATSQTGIYGYTF. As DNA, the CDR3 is TGTGCCACCAGCCAGACAGGGATCTATGGCTACACCTTC.

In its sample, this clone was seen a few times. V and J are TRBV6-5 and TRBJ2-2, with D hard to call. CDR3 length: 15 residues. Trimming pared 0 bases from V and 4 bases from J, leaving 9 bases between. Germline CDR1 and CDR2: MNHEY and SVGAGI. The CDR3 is CASSYSYSLTGELFF. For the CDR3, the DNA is TGTGCCAGCAGTTACTCGTACAGCCTCACCGGGGAGCTGTTTTTT.

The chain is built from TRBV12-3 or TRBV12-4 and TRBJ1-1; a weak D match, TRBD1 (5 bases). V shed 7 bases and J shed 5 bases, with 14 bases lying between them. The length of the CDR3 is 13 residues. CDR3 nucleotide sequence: TGTGCCAGCACCACCCCGGGGGGAACTGAAGCTTTCTTT. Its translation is CASTTPGGTEAFF.

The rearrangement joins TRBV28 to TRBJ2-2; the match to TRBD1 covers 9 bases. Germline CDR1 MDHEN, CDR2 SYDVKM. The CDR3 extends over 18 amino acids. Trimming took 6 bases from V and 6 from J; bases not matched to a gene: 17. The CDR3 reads CASRRSGTGTIRAGELFF. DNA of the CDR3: TGTGCCAGCAGACGATCTGGGACAGGGACGATAAGGGCCGGGGAGCTGTTTTTT.